The 5 T cell receptor beta chains below were found in one sample sequenced in a study of blood T cell repertoires in COVID-19. Sequencing used immunoSEQ multiplex PCR; TCRdb keeps in-frame clones, though not all of them. This sample has a few hundred thousand clones, with around 90% found just once. Sequencing used peripheral blood. These receptor sequences come from a man in his 70s with acute or convalescent COVID-19.

The gene calls are TRBV29-1 and TRBJ2-7, with D unclear. The CDR3 totals 13 residues. Per the germline V gene, CDR1 is SQVTM and CDR2 is ANQGSEA. Trimming stripped 4 bases from V and 0 bases from J, with 10 bases between. The CDR3: CSVVGAASYEQYF. For the CDR3, the DNA is TGCAGCGTTGTTGGAGCAGCCTCCTACGAGCAGTACTTC.

The chain recombines TRBV27 with TRBJ1-1, with D possibly TRBD1 on 5 matching bases. This CDR3 region has 13 residues. The V end lost 9 bases, the J end lost 7 bases, and 18 bases lay between the germline ends. Germline V lookup: CDR1 MNHEY, CDR2 SMNVEV (reference sequence). DNA for the CDR3: TGTGCCAGACAGACAGAGTTTCATATTGAAGCTTTCTTT. This gives the protein CARQTEFHIEAFF.

The chain recombines TRBV3-1 (or the pseudogene TRBV3-2) with TRBJ2-2, with D maybe TRBD2 (5 bases). Germline-derived CDR1 and CDR2 are LGHDT and YNNKEL (reference sequence). The CDR3 contains 15 residues. Trimming removed 8 bases from V and 0 bases from J, with 13 bases in between. The CDR3 sequence: CASSLLGANTGELFF. The CDR3, as DNA: TGTGCCAGCTCCTTACTAGGAGCGAACACCGGGGAGCTGTTTTTT.

The chain couples TRBV5-6 to TRBJ2-7; 7 nucleotides match TRBD1. Germline V gene data show CDR1 as SGHDT and CDR2 as YYEEEE. The ends lost 2 bases at V and 3 bases at J; junction bases unmatched: 8. The CDR3 loop spans 15 amino acids. The CDR3 sequence is CASSFGTVKYYEQYF. The CDR3 bases are TGTGCCAGCAGCTTTGGGACAGTAAAATACTACGAGCAGTACTTC.

The V and J genes are TRBV27 and TRBJ1-5; D is perhaps TRBD1 (6 bases). Trimming shortened V by 6 bases and J by 4 bases, and 16 bases separated the two germline ends. Per germline, CDR1 MNHEY and CDR2 SMNVEV (reference sequence). The CDR3 contains 15 residues. The chain's CDR3 is CASSLRGARNQPQHF. The CDR3 DNA sequence: TGTGCCAGCAGCTTACGGGGGGCGAGGAATCAGCCCCAGCATTTT.